This T cell receptor (beta chain) was found in a study of T cells in Graves' hyperthyroidism and ophthalmopathy. Study results and caveats: In the blood, most expanded thyroid clonotypes above 0.001 appeared as well.

RNA transcripts were the template for amplifying TCR beta CDR3 regions. The TCR CDR3 was amplified in a first-round RT-PCR using the HTBI primer set. TCRdb fed the multiplex PCR reads into MiXCR, producing one record per CDR3 protein. The sample shows 400,000 or so distinct CDR3 sequences, around 15% of them seen only once. The CDR3 extends over 13 amino acids. Between the trimmed V and J ends, which lost 8 bases and 4 bases, there was a span of 15 bases. Germline V gene data show CDR1 as SNHLY and CDR2 as FYNNEI. This clonotype was found many times. The antigen is undetermined. The receptor comes from a man aged 50 to 59 with Graves' ophthalmopathy. V and J are TRBV2 and TRBJ2-7; D not certain. Sequencing was done on a sample of blood. CDR3 DNA: TGTGCCAGCGCCAACAGCATTGGTTACGAGCAGTACTTC. This sequence encodes CASANSIGYEQYF.